The 2 T cell receptor beta chains reported below all come from one sample, sequenced in a study of regulatory T cells in long-lasting Graves disease. Arm-PCR of CDR3 regions with iRepertoire HTBI primers generated TCR beta libraries. In TCRdb, the multiplex PCR reads were re-called with MiXCR into one record per CDR3 protein. The sample lists 700,000 or so distinct CDR3 sequences, 25% to 35% seen once, with about two fifths in the top ten. Regarding time point: persistent/refractory GD, antithyroid drugs over 5 years with positive TRAb. The authors made the TCR library using RNA they extracted from PBMCs. Here the sequenced sample was peripheral blood mononuclear cells (PBMCs), taken when the disease was refractory, from a patient treated with antithyroid drugs. Every receptor here comes from a female donor with Graves disease.

This clonotype was detected a few times. This rearrangement joins TRBV20-1 to TRBJ1-1, with D possibly TRBD1 on 6 matching bases. This CDR3 spans 13 amino acids. CDR1 is DFQATT, CDR2 SNEGSKA, per germline (reference sequence). Trimming removed 1 base from V and 7 bases from J, with 13 bases in between. The CDR3 nucleotides read TGCAGTGCTAGAGTTTACAGGGAGGGTGAAGCTTTCTTT. Amino acids: CSARVYREGEAFF.

The genes are TRBV20-1 and TRBJ1-5; D is ambiguous. This CDR3 contains 15 residues. The germline V gene has CDR1 DFQATT and CDR2 SNEGSKA (reference sequence). V shed 3 bases and J shed 0 bases, with 12 bases lying between them. This CDR3 is CSASEGSYSNQPQHF. CDR3 nucleotides: TGCAGTGCTAGTGAGGGCTCTTATAGCAATCAGCCCCAGCATTTT.